The clone carrying this T cell receptor beta chain appeared a single time. Its matching antigen is unknown. The entry originates in a study of shared clonotypes between healthy human individuals. Study-level information: A donor's plate count was three for CD4 naive and three for CD4 memory; CD8 naive had two and CD8 memory one. General study points: Shared clonotypes across all four donors exceeded non-shared ones in generation probability.

The germline V and J ends were trimmed by 2 bases and 5 bases, with 9 bases remaining between them. In germline, CDR1 is LNHDA, CDR2 SQIVND (reference sequence). This CDR3 has 13 amino acids. It was across several immunoSEQ plates that each subset's genomic DNA was evenly split. Profiled with immunoSEQ multiplex PCR; TCRdb holds only in-frame clones, not every one. This repertoire shows about 1 million clones, about 75% found once; its top ten account for over 1.3%. The chain couples TRBV19 to TRBJ2-5; weak D call: TRBD1 (5 bases). This receptor was taken from a man aged 18 to 29 in good health. The sample taken for sequencing was memory CD4+ T cells sorted from blood. Subset indicated: CD45RA-negative fraction. The CDR3 loop reads CASSIRGDETQYF. The CDR3 DNA follows: TGTGCCAGTAGTATAAGGGGCGACGAGACCCAGTACTTC.